This T cell receptor (beta chain) was obtained from a study of cytomegalovirus exposure and HLA in healthy donors. Study overall: The same platform was used for the approximately 120 validation repertoires as for the approximately 730 first-cohort repertoires, as reported in a later analysis.

The CDR3 is 16 residues long. Between the trimmed V and J ends, which lost 1 base and 2 bases, there was a span of 12 bases. The germline V gene has CDR1 MNHNS and CDR2 SASEGT. On this clone: Its specificity is not known.

Sequenced by immunoSEQ multiplex PCR; TCRdb stores in-frame clones only, minus some. The sample includes more than 150,000 clones, 88% of them seen just once. General study points: Subsequent analysis found a tendency for first-cohort TCR clusters to co-occur within the 120 or so validation repertoires.

Material for sequencing was PBMCs. The sequence was collected from a man between 18 and 35 years old in good health and CMV-seronegative. The chain joins TRBV6-1 to TRBJ2-1, with D hard to call. The CDR3 loop reads CASSEVLAMAYNEQFF. Written as DNA, the CDR3 is TGTGCCAGCAGTGAAGTTCTTGCTATGGCCTACAATGAGCAGTTCTTC.